The rows below give T cell receptor beta chains drawn from one sample of a study of T cells after yellow fever vaccination. TCRdb recomputed calls from the 5' RACE reads with MiXCR, one row per CDR3 protein. The sample lists approximately 160,000 distinct CDR3 sequences; approximately 9.7% were seen once. The sequenced sample was CD8+ T cells sorted from PBMCs, obtained 45 days after the yellow fever booster vaccination. The receptors here all came from a man between 18 and 35 years old who received the YFV17D yellow fever vaccine. Each CDR3 is given with its conserved first and last residue. A D gene is named only where the DNA matches it firmly.

CDR3 length | J gene | V gene | D gene | CDR3 protein
16 | TRBJ2-3 | TRBV20-1 | TRBD2 | CSADDRTSGARREQYF
15 | TRBJ1-1 | TRBV4-3 | . | CASSQSGLGDTEAFF
13 | TRBJ2-7 | TRBV5-6 | . | CASSLGQGAEQYF
14 | TRBJ2-1 | TRBV6-5 | . | CASSYTGVSNEQFF
15 | TRBJ1-3 | TRBV12-3/TRBV12-4 | . | CASSLGGEVGNTIYF
13 | TRBJ2-3 | TRBV4-3 | . | CASSRGSSDTQYF
14 | TRBJ1-2 | TRBV6-1 | TRBD1 | CASSGQGRFYGYTF
14 | TRBJ1-3 | TRBV12-3/TRBV12-4 | . | CASISTTSGNTIYF
15 | TRBJ1-1 | TRBV19 | TRBD1 | CASSSGGSLLGEAFF
13 | TRBJ2-1 | TRBV7-3 | . | CASSLSDYNEQFF
18 | TRBJ2-3 | TRBV11-2 | TRBD1 | CASSSSGGVGRSTDTQYF
14 | TRBJ2-2 | TRBV28 | . | CASSFRQFTGELFF
15 | TRBJ2-1 | TRBV4-3 | TRBD1 | CASSPYRGLEDEQFF
14 | TRBJ2-5 | TRBV12-3/TRBV12-4 | . | CASSLGGLTETQYF
14 | TRBJ1-1 | TRBV5-5 | . | CASSLWGANTEAFF
15 | TRBJ2-3 | TRBV4-2 | . | CASSHGAASTDTQYF
14 | TRBJ2-5 | TRBV10-3 | . | CAIRTDGTQETQYF
14 | TRBJ2-6 | TRBV29-1 | TRBD1 | CSVEQGVGANVLTF
14 | TRBJ1-1 | TRBV12-3/TRBV12-4 | TRBD1 | CASSPSRGPTEAFF
14 | TRBJ1-1 | TRBV27 | . | CASRTTGGNTEAFF
13 | TRBJ1-2 | TRBV12-3/TRBV12-4 | TRBD1 | CASTKQGTNGYTF
16 | TRBJ2-2 | TRBV7-3 | . | CASSPPASANTGELFF
16 | TRBJ2-3 | TRBV6-2/TRBV6-3 | . | CASSYVDSWFTDTQYF
15 | TRBJ2-3 | TRBV7-2 | TRBD2 | CASSLVAGGPDTQYF
14 | TRBJ2-1 | TRBV2 | . | CASRFGGRNNEQFF
17 | TRBJ1-2 | TRBV11-2 | TRBD1 | CASSSWDTGGLSDGYTF
15 | TRBJ1-5 | TRBV27 | TRBD1 | CASSLGTGRYQPQHF